This TCR beta chain was found in a study of blood T cell repertoires in COVID-19. As for the study in general: Samples taken during acute and convalescent COVID-19 were collected in the United States, Italy and Spain. From T cells, B-cell-depleted T cells, or PBMCs came the material, which was cDNA or gDNA.

Authors' data handling: Amplification of reference gene primers was used by the study to estimate nucleated cell counts. Generated by immunoSEQ multiplex PCR, the TCRdb table keeps only in-frame clones and is missing some. Clonal size and the V and J genes are those of that table, whereas D and trimming came from the DNA. The data hold approximately 360,000 clones, with around 90% observed a single time. The CDR3 contains 14 residues. The J segment lost 4 bases and the V segment lost 7 bases, leaving 8 bases of the junction unmatched. Germline V gene sequence: CDR1 SGHNT, CDR2 YENEEA. The clonotype comes from a man younger than 35 with active or convalescent COVID-19. The sequenced sample was peripheral blood. V and J are TRBV11-3 and TRBJ2-3; TRBD1 agrees at 7 bases. The CDR3 region has the DNA TGTGCCAGCAACAGAGACAGGGTATCAGATACGCAGTATTTT. This sequence encodes CASNRDRVSDTQYF.